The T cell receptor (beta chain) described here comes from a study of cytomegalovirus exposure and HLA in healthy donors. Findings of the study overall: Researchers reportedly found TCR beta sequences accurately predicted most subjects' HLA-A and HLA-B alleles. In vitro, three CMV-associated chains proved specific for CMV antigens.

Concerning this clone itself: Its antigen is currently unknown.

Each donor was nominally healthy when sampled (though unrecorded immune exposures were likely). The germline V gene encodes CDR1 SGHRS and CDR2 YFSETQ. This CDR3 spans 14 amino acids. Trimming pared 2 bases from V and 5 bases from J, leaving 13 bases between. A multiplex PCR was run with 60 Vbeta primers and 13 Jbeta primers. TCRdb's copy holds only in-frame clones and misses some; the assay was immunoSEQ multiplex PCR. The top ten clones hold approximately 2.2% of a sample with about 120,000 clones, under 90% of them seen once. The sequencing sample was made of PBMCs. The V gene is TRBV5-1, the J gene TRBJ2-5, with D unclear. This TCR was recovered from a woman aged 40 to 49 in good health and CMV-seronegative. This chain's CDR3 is CASSFGGSGETQYF. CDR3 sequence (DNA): TGCGCCAGCAGCTTTGGCGGATCCGGGGAGACCCAGTACTTC.